This T cell receptor beta chain was found in a study of T cell responses to AZD1222 COVID-19 vaccine. Study-level findings and limits: After two AZD1222 doses, spike-specific TCR breadth and depth rose versus day 0. Seropositive status at baseline applied to only five to seven AZD1222 recipients. Close to half of spike-specific TCRs reportedly recognize unmutated variant regions.

The study pooled second doses at about 4 or about 12 weeks. Trimming removed 7 bases at V and 4 bases at J, with 7 bases between. The length of the CDR3 is 11 residues. Germline CDR1 reads MNHEY; CDR2 reads SVGAGI. On this clone itself: Its cognate antigen is unknown.

Method: immunoSEQ multiplex PCR; TCRdb's copy keeps in-frame clones and lacks some. The data contain 95,000 to 150,000 clones, roughly 88% of them singletons. The chain combines TRBV6-5 with TRBJ1-1, with D possibly matching TRBD1 (6 bases). The sequencing here drew on peripheral blood, taken 28 days after the second AZD1222 dose. This sequence originates from an adult who received the AZD1222 COVID-19 vaccine. The CDR3 loop is CASTRGTEAFF. CDR3 DNA sequence: TGTGCCAGCACCAGGGGCACTGAAGCTTTCTTT.